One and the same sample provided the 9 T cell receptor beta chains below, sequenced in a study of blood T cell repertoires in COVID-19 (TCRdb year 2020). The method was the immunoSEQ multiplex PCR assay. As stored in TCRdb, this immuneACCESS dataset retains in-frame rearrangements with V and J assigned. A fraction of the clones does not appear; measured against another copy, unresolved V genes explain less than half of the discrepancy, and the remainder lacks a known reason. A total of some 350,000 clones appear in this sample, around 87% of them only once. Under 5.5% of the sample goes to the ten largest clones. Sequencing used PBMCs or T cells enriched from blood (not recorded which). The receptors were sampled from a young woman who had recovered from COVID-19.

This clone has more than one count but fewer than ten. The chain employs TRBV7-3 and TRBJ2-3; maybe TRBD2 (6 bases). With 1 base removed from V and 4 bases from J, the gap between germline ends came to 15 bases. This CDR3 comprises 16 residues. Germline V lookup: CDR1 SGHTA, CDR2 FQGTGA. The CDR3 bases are TGTGCCAGCAGCTTAAGGGTGGCGGGGTCGGCAGATACGCAGTATTTT. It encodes CASSLRVAGSADTQYF. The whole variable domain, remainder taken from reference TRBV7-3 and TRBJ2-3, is GAGVSQTPSNKVTEKGKYVELRCDPISGHTALYWYRQSLGQGPEFLIYFQGTGAADDSGLPNDRFFAVRPEGSVSTLKIQRTERGDSAVYLCASSLRVAGSADTQYFGPGTRLTVL.

The CDR3 DNA reads as TGTGCATCCTACGACAAATATGGTGAGCCCTACAATGAGCAGTTCTTC. Protein product: CASYDKYGEPYNEQFF. The chain carries TRBV11-1 and TRBJ2-1; D unclear. In germline, CDR1 is SGHAT, CDR2 FQDESV (reference sequence). This CDR3 region has 16 residues. The variable domain in full, completed from reference TRBV11-1 and TRBJ2-1, reads EAEVAQSPRYKITEKSQAVAFWCDPISGHATLYWYRQILGQGPELLVQFQDESVVDDSQLPKDRFSAERLKGVDSTLKIQPAELGDSAMYLCASYDKYGEPYNEQFFGPGTRLTVL.

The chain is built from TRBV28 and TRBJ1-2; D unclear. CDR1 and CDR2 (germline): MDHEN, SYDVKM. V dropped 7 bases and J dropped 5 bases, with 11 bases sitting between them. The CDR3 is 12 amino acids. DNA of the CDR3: TGTGCCAGCATGGAACGGACTTATGGCTACACCTTC. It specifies CASMERTYGYTF.

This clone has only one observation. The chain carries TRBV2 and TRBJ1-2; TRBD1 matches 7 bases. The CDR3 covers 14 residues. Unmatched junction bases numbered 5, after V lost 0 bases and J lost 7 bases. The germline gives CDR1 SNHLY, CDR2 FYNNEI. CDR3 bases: TGTGCCAGCAGTGAAGCGACCGACAGGGCTGGCTACACCTTC. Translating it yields CASSEATDRAGYTF.

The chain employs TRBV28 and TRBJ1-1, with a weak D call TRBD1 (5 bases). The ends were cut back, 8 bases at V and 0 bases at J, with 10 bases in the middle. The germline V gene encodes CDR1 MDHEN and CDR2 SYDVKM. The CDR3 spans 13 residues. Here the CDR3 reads CASGGHMNTEAFF. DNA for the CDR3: TGTGCCAGCGGCGGACATATGAACACTGAAGCTTTCTTT.

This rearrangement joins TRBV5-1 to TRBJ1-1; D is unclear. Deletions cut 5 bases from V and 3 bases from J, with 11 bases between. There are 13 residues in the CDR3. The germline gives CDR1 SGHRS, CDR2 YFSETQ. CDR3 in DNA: TGCGCCAGCAGTATGAGCGGAGACACTGAAGCTTTCTTT. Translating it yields CASSMSGDTEAFF. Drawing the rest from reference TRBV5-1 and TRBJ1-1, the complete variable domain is KAGVTQTPRYLIKTRGQQVTLSCSPISGHRSVSWYQQTPGQGLQFLFEYFSETQRNKGNFPGRFSGRQFSNSRSEMNVSTLELGDSALYLCASSMSGDTEAFFGQGTRLTVV.

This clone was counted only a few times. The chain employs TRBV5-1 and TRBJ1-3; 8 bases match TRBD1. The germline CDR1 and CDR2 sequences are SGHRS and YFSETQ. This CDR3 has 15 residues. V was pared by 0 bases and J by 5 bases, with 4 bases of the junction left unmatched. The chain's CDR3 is CASSLDGQGRNTIYF. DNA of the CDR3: TGCGCCAGCAGCTTGGACGGACAGGGTAGAAACACCATATATTTT.

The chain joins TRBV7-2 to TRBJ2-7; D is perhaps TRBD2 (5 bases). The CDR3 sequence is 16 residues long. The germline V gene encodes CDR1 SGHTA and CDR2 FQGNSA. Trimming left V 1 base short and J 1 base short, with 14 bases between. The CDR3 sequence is CASSLGPGLISYEQYF. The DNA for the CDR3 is TGTGCCAGCAGCTTAGGACCGGGATTAATTTCCTACGAGCAGTACTTC.

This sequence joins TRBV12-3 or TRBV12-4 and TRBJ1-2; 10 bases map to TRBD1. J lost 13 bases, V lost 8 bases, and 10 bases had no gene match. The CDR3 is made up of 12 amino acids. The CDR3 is CASQPGQGFGTF. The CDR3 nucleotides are TGTGCCAGCCAACCGGGACAGGGGTTTGGCACCTTC.